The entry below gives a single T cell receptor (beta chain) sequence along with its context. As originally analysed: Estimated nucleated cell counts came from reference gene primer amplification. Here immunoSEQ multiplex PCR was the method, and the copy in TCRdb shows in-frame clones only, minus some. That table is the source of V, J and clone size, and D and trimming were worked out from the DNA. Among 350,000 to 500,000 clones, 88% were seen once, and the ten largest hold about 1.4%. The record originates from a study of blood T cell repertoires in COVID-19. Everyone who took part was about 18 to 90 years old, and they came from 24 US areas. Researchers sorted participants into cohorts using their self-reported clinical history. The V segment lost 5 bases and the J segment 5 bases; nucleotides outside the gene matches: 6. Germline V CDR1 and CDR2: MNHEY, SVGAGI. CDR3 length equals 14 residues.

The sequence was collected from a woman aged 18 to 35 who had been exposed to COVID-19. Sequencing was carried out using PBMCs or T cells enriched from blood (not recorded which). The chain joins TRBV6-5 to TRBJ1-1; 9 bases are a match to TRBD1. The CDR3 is CASSNGQGRTEAFF. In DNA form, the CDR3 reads TGTGCCAGCAGTAATGGACAGGGGCGGACTGAAGCTTTCTTT.